The rows below give T cell receptor beta chains drawn from one sample of a study of technical replicates of blood from a few donors. This table comes from immunoSEQ multiplex PCR, and its TCRdb copy is limited to in-frame clones, with some not included. The table includes just under 85,000 clones, 85% to 95% detected once. Sequencing was performed on T cells isolated from PBMCs. These receptors all stem from a human donor in good health. Each CDR3 is given with its conserved first and last residue. D genes are given only for firm matches. Size tells how often a clone was seen (once, few, many) or the class of an expanded clone, and some rows leave it out.

abundance	v_gene	j_gene	d_gene	CDR3nt	CDR3aa
NA	TRBV2	TRBJ2-3	NA	TGTGCCAGCAGTGCTAGCACAGATACGCAGTATTTT	CASSASTDTQYF
NA	TRBV18	TRBJ2-7	TRBD2	TGTGCCAGCTCCCTAGCGGGACTCAACGAGCAGTACTTC	CASSLAGLNEQYF
NA	TRBV10-3	TRBJ2-7	TRBD1	TGTGCCATCAGTGAGTCGACAGGGTTACCCCCACTAGTTCTCGAACAGTACTTC	CAISESTGLPPLVLEQYF
NA	TRBV9	TRBJ1-6	TRBD1	TGTGCCAGCAGCGCCACAGGGGGCCATAATTCACCCCTCCACTTT	CASSATGGHNSPLHF
NA	TRBV5-8	TRBJ2-5	NA	TGTGCCAGCAGCTTTGGGCCGGCACAGGGAGAGACCCAGTACTTC	CASSFGPAQGETQYF
NA	TRBV11-3	TRBJ1-2	TRBD1	TGTGCCAGCAGCCTCCGGGACAGAGATGGCTACACCTTC	CASSLRDRDGYTF
NA	TRBV28	TRBJ2-5	NA	TGTGCCAGCAGTTTAAGAACCCTCGGGGAGACCCAGTACTTC	CASSLRTLGETQYF
NA	TRBV19	TRBJ2-3	TRBD2	TGTGCCAGTAGTATAGGGGTAGCGGGAGGGCCATCGGATACGCAGTATTTT	CASSIGVAGGPSDTQYF
NA	TRBV2	TRBJ2-1	NA	TGTGCCAGCTTGGCGATCGGCCCGGGCTACAATGAGCAGTTCTTC	CASLAIGPGYNEQFF
NA	TRBV6-5	TRBJ2-6	NA	TGTGCCAGCAGTTACGACAGTTCTGGGGCCAACGTCCTGACTTTC	CASSYDSSGANVLTF
NA	TRBV28	TRBJ2-3	NA	TGTGCCAGCAGTTTGGCGGGGCTCACAGATACGCAGTATTTT	CASSLAGLTDTQYF
NA	TRBV6-5	TRBJ2-7	NA	TGTGCCAGCAGGTACGATGGAGGGTCCTACGAGCAGTACTTC	CASRYDGGSYEQYF
NA	TRBV11-2	TRBJ2-7	TRBD2	TGTGCCAGCAGCTTTCTCTCTGCCGGCGGGGGGTACGAGCAGTACTTC	CASSFLSAGGGYEQYF
once	TRBV5-1	TRBJ2-3	NA	TGCGCCAGCAGTTACGACAGGAGCACAGATACGCAGTATTTT	CASSYDRSTDTQYF
NA	TRBV9	TRBJ2-2	NA	TGTGCCAGCAGCCCCCGGTCCACCGGGGAGCTGTTTTTT	CASSPRSTGELFF
NA	TRBV14	TRBJ1-1	NA	TGTGCCAGCAGGGGGATCGGGGGCACTGAAGCTTTCTTT	CASRGIGGTEAFF
NA	TRBV7-9	TRBJ2-2	NA	TGTGCCAGCAGCCCGAACTTTGTACCCGGGGAGCTGTTTTTT	CASSPNFVPGELFF
NA	TRBV30	TRBJ2-7	TRBD1	TGTGCCTGGAGTGTGACAGGGGGAGGCTACGAGCAGTACTTC	CAWSVTGGGYEQYF
NA	TRBV6-5	TRBJ2-7	TRBD1	TGTGCCAGCAGACTGACAGGGGGGTCGCACGAGCAGTACTTC	CASRLTGGSHEQYF
NA	TRBV7-2	TRBJ2-7	TRBD1	TGTGCCAGCAGCCTGGGACAGGGTCCCTCCTACGAGCAGTACTTC	CASSLGQGPSYEQYF
NA	TRBV7-9	TRBJ1-4	TRBD1	TGTGCCAGCAGTCAGGGGGCCGCAACTAATGAAAAACTGTTTTTT	CASSQGAATNEKLFF